This TCR beta chain was documented in a study of shared T cell receptors in the human thymus. Profiled with immunoSEQ multiplex PCR; TCRdb holds only in-frame clones, not every one. The sample lists 55,000 to 75,000 clones, nearly 95% seen once, with about 0.03% in the top ten. CDR1 and CDR2 from the germline V gene are LNHNV and YYDKDF (reference sequence). Trimming removed 0 bases at V and 2 bases at J, with 11 bases between. The CDR3 runs 15 residues. Material: thymocytes. The sequence derives from a human donor. The chain couples TRBV15 to TRBJ2-7; weak D call: TRBD2 (7 bases). CDR3 nucleotides: TGTGCCACCAGCAGAGATGTAGGGGGGGCCTACGAGCAGTACTTC. This translates into CATSRDVGGAYEQYF.